This T cell receptor (beta chain) was sequenced during a study of blood T cell repertoires in COVID-19. Original processing methods: Researchers report that nucleated cell counts were estimated from reference gene primer amplification. TCRdb's copy holds only in-frame clones and misses some; the assay was immunoSEQ multiplex PCR. That table is the source of V, J and clone size, and D and trimming were worked out from the DNA. The sample includes hundreds of thousands of clones, about 86% of them seen just once. CDR1 and CDR2 from the germline V gene are MNHNY and SVGAGI (reference sequence). CDR3 size: 14 residues. Trimming left V 2 bases short and J 6 bases short, with 13 bases between.

Sequenced material: peripheral blood. The chain couples TRBV6-6 to TRBJ1-2; perhaps TRBD1 as D (6 bases). The source of this sequence is a man older than 75 with acute or convalescent COVID-19. The CDR3: CASSYDRIIDGYTF. CDR3 DNA: TGTGCCAGCAGTTACGACAGGATAATTGATGGCTACACCTTC.